Here is one T cell receptor beta chain with its context. This specimen belongs to a study of blood T cell repertoires in COVID-19. For the study at large: The analysed material was cDNA or gDNA that came from T cells, B-cell-depleted T cells, or PBMCs.

This CDR3 is built from 17 residues. V lost 2 bases to trimming and J lost 0 bases; unmatched junction nucleotides: 10. CDR1 SGHNT and CDR2 YYREEE come from the germline V gene (reference sequence). Source study methods: Amplification of reference gene primers was used by the study to estimate nucleated cell counts. The protocol was immunoSEQ multiplex PCR, while the TCRdb copy is restricted to in-frame clones and leaves out a portion. The V and J calls and clone size are taken from that table; D and trimming were inferred from the DNA. Seen here are roughly 120,000 clones, 90% observed once, and the top ten hold 4% to 5%.

The sequencing sample was made of peripheral blood. The TCR originated in a man in his fifties or sixties with COVID-19, enrolled during active disease. The chain has TRBV5-4 and TRBJ1-1, with TRBD1 identical over 7 bases. CDR3 protein: CASSFDRDSLMNTEAFF. The CDR3 DNA reads as TGTGCCAGCAGCTTTGACAGGGACTCTCTCATGAACACTGAAGCTTTCTTT.